The 19 T cell receptor beta chains reported below all come from one sample, sequenced in a study of cytomegalovirus exposure and HLA in healthy donors. PCR was performed using 60 Vbeta and 13 Jbeta primers. The assay was immunoSEQ multiplex PCR, and TCRdb's table has in-frame clones only and misses some. This table holds fewer than 250,000 clones, roughly 88% found once. The sample taken for sequencing was PBMCs. The receptor source for this set is a boy aged 2-15 years in good health and CMV-seronegative.

V gene TRBV6-1 combines with J gene TRBJ1-2; 8 bases are shared with TRBD1. Losses at the gene ends were 3 bases for V and 4 bases for J; bases not matched to a gene: 13. Per the germline V gene, CDR1 is MNHNS and CDR2 is SASEGT. The CDR3 loop spans 17 amino acids. CDR3 DNA sequence: TGTGCCAGCAGTGACCTAGCCCAGGGGGCGGAGGGCTATGGCTACACCTTC. This encodes CASSDLAQGAEGYGYTF.

The rearrangement links TRBV4-1 to TRBJ2-7; the match to TRBD1 covers 7 bases. Germline trimming cut 4 bases from V and 1 base from J; bases unmatched to any gene: 10. The CDR3 covers 16 residues. Germline V lookup: CDR1 MGHRA, CDR2 YSYEKL. For the CDR3, the DNA is TGCGCCAGCAGCCGCGGCCCGACAGGGTCGTCCTACGAGCAGTACTTC. Its translation: CASSRGPTGSSYEQYF.

The chain has TRBV19 and TRBJ2-7; no clear D gene. This CDR3 is 14 amino acids long. Trimming took off 5 bases at V and 6 bases at J, with 17 bases between the two ends. Germline assignment: CDR1 LNHDA and CDR2 SQIVND (reference sequence). CDR3 DNA sequence: TGTGCCAGTAGTCCCGTAGTGGCAGCGTGCGAGCAGTACTTC. It specifies CASSPVVAACEQYF.

This clone was found a few times. This sequence joins TRBV30 and TRBJ1-4; D might be TRBD1 (6 bases). CDR1 and CDR2 (germline): GTSNPN, SVGIG (reference sequence). CDR3 length equals 14 residues. V gave up 3 bases and J gave up 5 bases, with 13 bases separating them. The CDR3 DNA sequence: TGTGCCTGGAGCCGCACAGGGAAGAATGAAAAACTGTTTTTT. This codes for CAWSRTGKNEKLFF. The full variable domain, in which reference TRBV30 and TRBJ1-4 provide the parts outside the CDR3, is SQTIHQWPATLVQPVGSPLSLECTVEGTSNPNLYWYRQAAGRGLQLLFYSVGIGQISSEVPQNLSASRPQDRQFILSSKKLLLSDSGFYLCAWSRTGKNEKLFFGSGTQLSVL.

The chain carries TRBV19 and TRBJ2-5, with unresolved D. There are 12 residues in the CDR3. Germline values: CDR1 LNHDA, CDR2 SQIVND (reference sequence). V was cut by 8 bases and J by 3 bases, with 10 bases left in between. CDR3 DNA: TGTGCCAGTGGAGACGGAAAAGAGACCCAGTACTTC. Translating it yields CASGDGKETQYF. Based on the CDR3 plus reference TRBV19 and TRBJ2-5, the full variable domain is DGGITQSPKYLFRKEGQNVTLSCEQNLNHDAMYWYRQDPGQGLRLIYYSQIVNDFQKGDIAEGYSVSREKKESFPLTVTSAQKNPTAFYLCASGDGKETQYFGPGTRLLVL.

The rearrangement links TRBV9 to TRBJ2-1; 8 nucleotides line up with TRBD2. Trimming cost V 4 bases and J 7 bases; bases outside gene matches: 13. The CDR3 has 16 residues. From germline, CDR1 is SGDLS and CDR2 YYNGEE. This chain's CDR3 is CASSPPGLAGTNEQFF. The DNA of the CDR3 is TGTGCCAGCAGCCCCCCGGGGCTAGCGGGTACTAATGAGCAGTTCTTC. Based on the CDR3 plus reference TRBV9 and TRBJ2-1, the full variable domain is DSGVTQTPKHLITATGQRVTLRCSPRSGDLSVYWYQQSLDQGLQFLIQYYNGEERAKGNILERFSAQQFPDLHSELNLSSLELGDSALYFCASSPPGLAGTNEQFFGPGTRLTVL.

This sequence joins TRBV4-2 and TRBJ2-7; 9 nucleotides line up with TRBD2. The V gene's germline CDR1 is LGHNA and CDR2 YNFKEQ. Trimming at V came to 1 base and at J to 5 bases, leaving 3 bases not matched to a gene. The CDR3 covers 14 residues. The CDR3 reads CASSQGPSGDEQYF. The CDR3 bases are TGTGCCAGCAGCCAAGGGCCTAGCGGGGACGAGCAGTACTTC.

The CDR3 here is CASSVTGSYEQYF. The CDR3 DNA follows: TGTGCCAGCAGCGTGACAGGGAGCTACGAGCAGTACTTC. The chain employs TRBV5-4 and TRBJ2-7, with 7 bases fitting TRBD1. CDR1 is SGHNT and CDR2 is YYREEE in the germline V gene (reference sequence). The CDR3 spans 13 residues. The V segment lost 4 bases and the J segment 3 bases; nucleotides outside the gene matches: 4.

The chain carries TRBV11-3 and TRBJ2-2, with 8 bases matching TRBD2. The CDR3 is made up of 14 amino acids. V shed 5 bases and J 7 bases; nucleotides not matched to a gene: 6. Germline loops: CDR1 SGHNT, CDR2 YENEEA. The CDR3 spells CASSPRRGGGELFF. The DNA of the CDR3 is TGTGCCAGCAGCCCACGACGGGGGGGCGGGGAGCTGTTTTTT.

This clone was detected only a few times. CDR3 region: CASNVRLEEKLFF. The CDR3 DNA reads as TGTGCCAGCAACGTTCGGTTGGAGGAAAAACTGTTTTTT. The chain couples TRBV2 to TRBJ1-4; D remains ambiguous. Trimming cost V 7 bases and J 8 bases, with 14 bases left between them. The V gene's germline CDR1 is SNHLY and CDR2 FYNNEI. The CDR3 covers 13 residues. The full variable domain, completed using reference TRBV2 and TRBJ1-4, is EPEVTQTPSHQVTQMGQEVILRCVPISNHLYFYWYRQILGQKVEFLVSFYNNEISEKSEIFDDQFSVERPDGSNFTLKIRSTKLEDSAMYFCASNVRLEEKLFFGSGTQLSVL.

This chain joins TRBV4-1 and TRBJ2-6; TRBD2 aligns across 10 bases. There are 18 residues in the CDR3. Germline CDR1 MGHRA, CDR2 YSYEKL. The J segment lost 2 bases and the V segment lost 0 bases, leaving 4 bases of the junction unmatched. For the CDR3, the DNA is TGCGCCAGCAGCCAAGACCCCCTAGCGGGAGCTGGGGCCAACGTCCTGACTTTC. Translation gives CASSQDPLAGAGANVLTF.

For this clone: One junction end disagrees with the germline gene, perhaps due to a read error. V usage is TRBV11-3 and J usage is TRBJ2-3; possible D gene TRBD1, 7 bases. In germline, CDR1 is SGHNT, CDR2 YENEEA. The CDR3 extends over 14 amino acids. The CDR3 is CASSAGGGTDTQYF. The CDR3 DNA sequence: TGTGCCAGCAGCGCAGGGGGAGGCACGGATACGCAGTATTTT.

V usage is TRBV11-2 and J usage is TRBJ2-1; 8 bases map to TRBD2. Trimming cost V 2 bases and J 7 bases; bases outside gene matches: 4. CDR3 length equals 14 residues. Germline V gives CDR1 SGHAT, CDR2 FQNNGV. The CDR3 nucleotides are TGTGCCAGCAGCTTAATAGGCGGGGGGAATGAGCAGTTCTTC. This sequence encodes CASSLIGGGNEQFF.

The chain uses TRBV6-6 and TRBJ1-1; D call uncertain. CDR1 is MNHNY and CDR2 is SVGAGI in the germline V gene (reference sequence). The CDR3 has 12 amino acids. Trimming left V 6 bases short and J 5 bases short, with 10 bases between. In DNA form, the CDR3 reads TGTGCCAGCAGCCCTCCCGGTACTGAAGCTTTCTTT. Its translation: CASSPPGTEAFF.

The chain couples TRBV4-1 to TRBJ1-3; 9 bases are a match to TRBD1. There are 17 residues in the CDR3. Germline V gives CDR1 MGHRA, CDR2 YSYEKL. J gave up 8 bases and V 0 bases, and 11 bases lay outside the gene matches. The CDR3 spells CASSQDAPGQGYDTIYF. Written as DNA, the CDR3 is TGCGCCAGCAGCCAAGACGCCCCGGGACAGGGTTACGACACCATATATTTT.

The genes are TRBV19 and TRBJ1-1, with TRBD1 as a possible D gene (5 bases). The CDR3 has 14 amino acids. Germline V gene sequence: CDR1 LNHDA, CDR2 SQIVND (reference sequence). The DNA of the CDR3 is TGTGCTACTACCGAGCAGGGAATGAACACTGAAGCTTTCTTT. Its translation: CATTEQGMNTEAFF.

This clone appeared a few times. The chain combines TRBV6-5 with TRBJ2-3; 9 positions match TRBD1. The J segment lost 3 bases and the V segment lost 6 bases, leaving 1 base of the junction unmatched. Germline V gene lookup returns CDR1 MNHEY and CDR2 SVGAGI. This CDR3 comprises 13 residues. CDR3 sequence: CASRTGGTDTQYF. CDR3 DNA: TGTGCCAGCAGGACAGGGGGGACAGATACGCAGTATTTT.

The chain links TRBV4-1 to TRBJ1-5, with unresolved D. CDR3 size: 17 residues. The ends were cut back, 1 base at V and 2 bases at J, with 15 bases in the middle. Germline V gene data show CDR1 as MGHRA and CDR2 as YSYEKL. The DNA of the CDR3 is TGCGCCAGCAGCCAAGTTCCGGAAAACAGTGGCAATCAGCCCCAGCATTTT. Its translation is CASSQVPENSGNQPQHF.

V gene TRBV6-1 combines with J gene TRBJ1-1, with D hard to call. The V and J ends lost 0 bases and 4 bases respectively, with 15 bases between them. The CDR3 is 16 amino acids. Per germline, CDR1 MNHNS and CDR2 SASEGT. The CDR3 loop reads CASSEAGGPWFTEAFF. CDR3 in DNA: TGTGCCAGCAGTGAAGCGGGAGGGCCCTGGTTCACTGAAGCTTTCTTT.